The 10 T cell receptor beta chains reported below all come from one sample, sequenced in a study of PD-1 blockade in classical Hodgkin lymphoma. Sequencing used immunoSEQ multiplex PCR; TCRdb keeps in-frame clones, though not all of them. The table records fewer than 40,000 clones, 75% to 90% of them present only once. This sample's time point: newly diagnosed, previously untreated cHL patient sample. Researchers used magnetic negative selection to pull out pure CD4+ T cells from thawed PBMCs. Sequenced material: CD4+ T cells from blood. The receptors shown here come from a human donor with classical Hodgkin lymphoma.

The CDR3 loop is CASSLGHLGSYEQYF. CDR3 DNA: TGTGCCAGCAGCTTAGGTCATCTAGGCTCCTACGAGCAGTACTTC. This sequence joins TRBV7-2 and TRBJ2-7; no firm D call. Looked up from germline, CDR1 is SGHTA and CDR2 is FQGNSA. The V gene lost 1 base and the J gene lost 0 bases, with 10 bases spanning the gap. The CDR3 loop spans 15 amino acids.

The J gene is TRBJ2-1, the V gene TRBV7-2; TRBD1 is a possible D gene (5 bases). The CDR3 covers 13 residues. Germline V gene data show CDR1 as SGHTA and CDR2 as FQGNSA. V dropped 2 bases and J dropped 10 bases, with 12 bases sitting between them. The CDR3 bases are TGTGCCAGCAGCTTATATGGCAGGGCAGAGCAGTTCTTC. This codes for CASSLYGRAEQFF.

Here the CDR3 DNA reads TGTGCCAGCAGCTCCGAACCGGGACAGCATCACTCCTACGAGCAGTACTTC. Amino acid sequence: CASSSEPGQHHSYEQYF. This rearrangement joins TRBV5-4 to TRBJ2-7; TRBD1 matches 7 bases. CDR3 length equals 17 residues. Germline V lookup: CDR1 SGHNT, CDR2 YYREEE (reference sequence). The V segment lost 3 bases and the J segment 0 bases; nucleotides outside the gene matches: 12.

This chain uses TRBV7-2 with TRBJ2-5; 12 bases are shared with TRBD1. The CDR3 extends over 15 amino acids. The V gene's germline CDR1 is SGHTA and CDR2 FQGNSA. The junction had 3 bases not matched to a gene; V was cut back by 3 bases and J by 4 bases. This chain's CDR3 is CASSLGQGAGETQYF. CDR3 coding DNA: TGTGCCAGCAGCTTGGGACAGGGGGCCGGAGAGACCCAGTACTTC. The full variable domain, rest sourced from reference TRBV7-2 and TRBJ2-5, is GAGVSQSPSNKVTEKGKDVELRCDPISGHTALYWYRQSLGQGLEFLIYFQGNSAPDKSGLPSDRFSAERTGGSVSTLTIQRTQQEDSAVYLCASSLGQGAGETQYFGPGTRLLVL.

The V and J genes are TRBV15 and TRBJ2-7; D may match TRBD1 or TRBD2 (6 bases each). Germline CDR1 reads LNHNV; CDR2 reads YYDKDF (reference sequence). This CDR3 has 14 amino acids. V was cut by 3 bases and J by 7 bases, with 16 bases left in between. The CDR3 nucleotides are TGTGCCACCAGCAGGGGGGGCACGGGGAGGGAGCAGTACTTC. It is translated as CATSRGGTGREQYF.

V is TRBV5-6 and J is TRBJ1-1; possible D gene TRBD1, 6 bases. V was cut by 2 bases and J by 0 bases, with 14 bases left in between. Germline values: CDR1 SGHDT, CDR2 YYEEEE. CDR3 length: 16 amino acids. In DNA, the CDR3 is TGTGCCAGCAGCTTAATGGGGGGCCGCTTGAACACTGAAGCTTTCTTT. Its protein is CASSLMGGRLNTEAFF.

This chain connects TRBV7-9 to TRBJ1-5; 7 bases map to TRBD1. The V segment lost 5 bases and the J segment 5 bases; nucleotides outside the gene matches: 3. CDR3 length: 13 amino acids. CDR1 is SEHNR, CDR2 FQNEAQ, per germline (reference sequence). The CDR3 loop is CASSVTGDQPQHF. In DNA form, the CDR3 reads TGTGCCAGCAGCGTCACAGGGGATCAGCCCCAGCATTTT.

The V call is TRBV7-9, the J call TRBJ2-7; the D is unclear. The ends were cut back, 3 bases at V and 6 bases at J, with 18 bases in the middle. The CDR3 spans 15 residues. The germline CDR1 and CDR2 sequences are SEHNR and FQNEAQ (reference sequence). CDR3 sequence reads: CASSFRPSGPTEQYF. In DNA, the CDR3 is TGTGCCAGCAGCTTCCGACCCTCGGGCCCAACCGAGCAGTACTTC.

This sequence joins TRBV9 and TRBJ1-5; D is possibly TRBD1 (6 bases). The ends were cut back, 4 bases at V and 9 bases at J, with 17 bases in the middle. The germline V gene encodes CDR1 SGDLS and CDR2 YYNGEE. The CDR3 contains 14 residues. In DNA form, the CDR3 reads TGTGCCAGCAGCTCGAGACAGGAAGGGCCGCCCCAGCATTTT. Residues: CASSSRQEGPPQHF. Full variable domain (remainder filled in from reference TRBV9 and TRBJ1-5): DSGVTQTPKHLITATGQRVTLRCSPRSGDLSVYWYQQSLDQGLQFLIQYYNGEERAKGNILERFSAQQFPDLHSELNLSSLELGDSALYFCASSSRQEGPPQHFGDGTRLSIL.

This clone has a single count. This chain links TRBV2 with TRBJ2-3; D is uncertain. Trimming shortened V by 6 bases and J by 2 bases, and 6 bases separated the two germline ends. The germline V gene has CDR1 SNHLY and CDR2 FYNNEI. The CDR3 consists of 12 residues. Written as DNA, the CDR3 is TGTGCCAGCAGGACGGACACAGATACGCAGTATTTT. Translating gives CASRTDTDTQYF.